This T cell receptor (beta chain) was profiled in a study of control samples from healthy donors and cancer patients. Repertoires were generated with immunoSEQ multiplex PCR, while TCRdb's copy carries only in-frame clones and drops some. The table has 130,000 to 150,000 clones, 85% to 95% seen once; the top ten hold 11% to 15%. The CDR3 covers 16 residues. V lost 3 bases and J lost 2; bases outside the gene matches: 8. Germline V CDR1 and CDR2: SGHRS, YFSETQ. J is TRBJ1-1 and V is TRBV5-1; 9 positions match TRBD1. This TCR came from a man in his sixties with colorectal cancer. Sequencing was performed on PBMCs. The CDR3 reads CASSSGQGRFNTEAFF. CDR3 bases: TGCGCCAGCAGCTCGGGACAGGGTAGATTCAACACTGAAGCTTTCTTT.